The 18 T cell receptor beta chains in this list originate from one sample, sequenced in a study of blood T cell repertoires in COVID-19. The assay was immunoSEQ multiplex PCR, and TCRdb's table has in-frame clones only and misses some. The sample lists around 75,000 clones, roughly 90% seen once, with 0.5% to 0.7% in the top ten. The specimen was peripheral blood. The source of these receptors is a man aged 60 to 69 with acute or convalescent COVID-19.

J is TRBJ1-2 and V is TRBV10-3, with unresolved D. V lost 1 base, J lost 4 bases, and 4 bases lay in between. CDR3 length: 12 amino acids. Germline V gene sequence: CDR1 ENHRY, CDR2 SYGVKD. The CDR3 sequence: CAISELVYGYTF. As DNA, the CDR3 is TGTGCCATCAGTGAGTTAGTCTATGGCTACACCTTC.

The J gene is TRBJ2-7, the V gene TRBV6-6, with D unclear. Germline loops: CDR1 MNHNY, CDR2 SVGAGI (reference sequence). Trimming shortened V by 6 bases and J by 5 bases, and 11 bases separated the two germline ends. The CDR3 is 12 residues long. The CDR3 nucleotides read TGTGCCAGCAGCCGGGTAGGCCACGAGCAGTACTTC. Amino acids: CASSRVGHEQYF.

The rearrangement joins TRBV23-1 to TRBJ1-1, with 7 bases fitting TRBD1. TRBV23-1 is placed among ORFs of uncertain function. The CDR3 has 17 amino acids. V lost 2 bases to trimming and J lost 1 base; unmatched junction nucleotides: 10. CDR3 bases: TGCGCCAGCAGTCAAGAAGGAGGGGGCGGATCGAACACTGAAGCTTTCTTT. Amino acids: CASSQEGGGGSNTEAFF.

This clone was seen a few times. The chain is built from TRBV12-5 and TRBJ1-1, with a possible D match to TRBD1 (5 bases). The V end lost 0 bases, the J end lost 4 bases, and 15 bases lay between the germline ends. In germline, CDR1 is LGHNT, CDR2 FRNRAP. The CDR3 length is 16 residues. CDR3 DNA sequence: TGTGCTAGTGGTTTGGTAGGCTCCGGGACTCGCACTGAAGCTTTCTTT. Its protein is CASGLVGSGTRTEAFF.

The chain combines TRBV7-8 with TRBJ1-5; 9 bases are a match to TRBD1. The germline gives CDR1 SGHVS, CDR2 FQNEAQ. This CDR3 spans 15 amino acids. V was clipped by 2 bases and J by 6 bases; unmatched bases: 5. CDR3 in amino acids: CASSLQGQGRQPQHF. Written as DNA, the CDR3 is TGTGCCAGCAGCTTACAGGGACAGGGTCGTCAGCCCCAGCATTTT.

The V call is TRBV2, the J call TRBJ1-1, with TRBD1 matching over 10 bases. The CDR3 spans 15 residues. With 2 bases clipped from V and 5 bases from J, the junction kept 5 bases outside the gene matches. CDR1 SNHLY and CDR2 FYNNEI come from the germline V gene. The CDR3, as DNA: TGTGCCAGCAGTGAACGGGACAGGGGTAGGACTGAAGCTTTCTTT. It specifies CASSERDRGRTEAFF. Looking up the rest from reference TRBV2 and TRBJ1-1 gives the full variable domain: EPEVTQTPSHQVTQMGQEVILRCVPISNHLYFYWYRQILGQKVEFLVSFYNNEISEKSEIFDDQFSVERPDGSNFTLKIRSTKLEDSAMYFCASSERDRGRTEAFFGQGTRLTVV.

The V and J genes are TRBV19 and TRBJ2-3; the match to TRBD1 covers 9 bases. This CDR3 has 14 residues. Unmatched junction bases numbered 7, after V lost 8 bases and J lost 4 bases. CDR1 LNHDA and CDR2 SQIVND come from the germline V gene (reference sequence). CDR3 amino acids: CASQGQGYADTQYF. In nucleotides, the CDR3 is TGTGCCAGTCAAGGACAGGGGTACGCAGATACGCAGTATTTT.

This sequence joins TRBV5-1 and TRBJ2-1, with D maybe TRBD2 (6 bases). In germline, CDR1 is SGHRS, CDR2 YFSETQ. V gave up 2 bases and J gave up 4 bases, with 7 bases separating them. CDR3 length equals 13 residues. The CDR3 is CASSFAGYNEQFF. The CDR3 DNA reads TGCGCCAGCAGCTTTGCGGGGTACAATGAGCAGTTCTTC.

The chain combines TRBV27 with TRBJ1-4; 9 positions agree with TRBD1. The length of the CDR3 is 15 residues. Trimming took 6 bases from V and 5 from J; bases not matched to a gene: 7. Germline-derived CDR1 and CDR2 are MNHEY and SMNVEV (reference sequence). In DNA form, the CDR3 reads TGTGCCAGCAGGAAGACAGGGGGAGGGAATGAAAAACTGTTTTTT. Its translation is CASRKTGGGNEKLFF.

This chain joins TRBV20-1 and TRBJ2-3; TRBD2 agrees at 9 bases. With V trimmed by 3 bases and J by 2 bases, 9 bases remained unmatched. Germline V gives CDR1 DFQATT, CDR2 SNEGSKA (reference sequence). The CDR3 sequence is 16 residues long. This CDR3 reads CSASRVAGDITDTQYF. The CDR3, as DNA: TGCAGTGCTAGTCGGGTAGCGGGGGATATCACAGATACGCAGTATTTT.

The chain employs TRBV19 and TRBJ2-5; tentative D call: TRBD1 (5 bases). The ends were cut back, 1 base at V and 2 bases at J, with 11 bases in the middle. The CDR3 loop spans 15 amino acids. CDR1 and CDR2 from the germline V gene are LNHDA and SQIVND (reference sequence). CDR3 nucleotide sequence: TGTGCCAGTAGTATAGTAACAGGTCGTCAAGAGACCCAGTACTTC. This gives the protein CASSIVTGRQETQYF.

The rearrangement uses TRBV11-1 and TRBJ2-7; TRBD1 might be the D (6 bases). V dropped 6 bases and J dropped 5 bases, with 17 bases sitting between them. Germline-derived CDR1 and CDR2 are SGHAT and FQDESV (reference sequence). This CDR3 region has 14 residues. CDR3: CASRADRKNDEQYF. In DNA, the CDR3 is TGTGCCAGCAGAGCCGACAGGAAAAACGACGAGCAGTACTTC.

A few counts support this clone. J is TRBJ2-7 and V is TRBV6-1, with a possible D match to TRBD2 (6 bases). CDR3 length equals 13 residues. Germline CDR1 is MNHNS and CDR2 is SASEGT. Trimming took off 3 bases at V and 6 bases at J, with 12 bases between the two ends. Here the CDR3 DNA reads TGTGCCAGCAGTGAGACTAGAGAAAGCGAGCAGTACTTC. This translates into CASSETRESEQYF.

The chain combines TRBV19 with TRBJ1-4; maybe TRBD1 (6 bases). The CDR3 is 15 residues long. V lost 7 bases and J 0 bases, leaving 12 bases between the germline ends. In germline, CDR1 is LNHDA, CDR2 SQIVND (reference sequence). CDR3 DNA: TGTGCCAGTAACGACAGGAGTGCAACTAATGAAAAACTGTTTTTT. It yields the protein CASNDRSATNEKLFF.

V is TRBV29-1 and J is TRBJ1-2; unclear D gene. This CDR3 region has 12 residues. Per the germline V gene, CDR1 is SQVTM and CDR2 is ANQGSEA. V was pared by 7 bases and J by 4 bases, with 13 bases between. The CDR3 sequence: CSGTTPPYGYTF. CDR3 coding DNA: TGCAGCGGAACGACACCCCCCTATGGCTACACCTTC.

The CDR3 DNA reads as TGCGCCAGCAGCTTAATCCCTATGAACACTGAAGCTTTCTTT. Its translation is CASSLIPMNTEAFF. The rearrangement uses TRBV5-1 and TRBJ1-1; D call uncertain. V was shortened by 2 bases and J by 0 bases, with 8 bases between the two germline ends. The CDR3 is made up of 14 amino acids. Germline V gene sequence: CDR1 SGHRS, CDR2 YFSETQ.

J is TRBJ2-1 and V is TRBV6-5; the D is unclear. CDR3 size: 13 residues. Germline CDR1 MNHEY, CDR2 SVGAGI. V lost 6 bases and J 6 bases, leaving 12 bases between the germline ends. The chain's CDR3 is CASSRSQSNEQFF. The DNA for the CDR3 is TGTGCCAGCAGCCGATCCCAGTCCAATGAGCAGTTCTTC.

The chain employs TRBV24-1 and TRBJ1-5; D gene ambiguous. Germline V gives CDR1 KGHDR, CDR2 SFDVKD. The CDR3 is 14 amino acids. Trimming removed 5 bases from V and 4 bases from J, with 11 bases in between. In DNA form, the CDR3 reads TGTGCCACCAGTGGAACGAACGGGAATCAGCCCCAGCATTTT. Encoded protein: CATSGTNGNQPQHF.